This is a list of T cell receptor beta chains from one sample in a study of blood T cell repertoires in COVID-19. Some clones are missing from TCRdb's copy, which holds only in-frame ones; the method was immunoSEQ multiplex PCR. The sample lists hundreds of thousands of clones, 75% to 90% occurring once. Sequenced input: PBMCs or T cells enriched from blood (not recorded which). These receptors all stem from a man younger than 45 who had recovered from COVID-19. The CDR3 runs from the conserved cysteine through the conserved F or W.

cdr3_length v_call cdr3_aa
12 TRBV6-5 CASTTSDSPLHF
14 TRBV10-3 CAISERGAGEKLFF
16 TRBV27 CASSLETGNLGETQYF
17 TRBV7-2 CASSQGLAGASSYEQYF
11 TRBV29-1 CSGGTEYEQYF
14 TRBV28 CASLAGTYNSPLHF
12 TRBV28 CASRQGRETQYF
15 TRBV5-1 CASSLPDRGLGGYTF
14 TRBV19 CASQGTGDNQPQHF
14 TRBV10-3 CAIRSGFSYNEQFF
13 TRBV11-2 CATGSWGAGELFF
14 TRBV21-1 CASRPQGCTDTQYF
17 TRBV5-6 CASSFGLSDRANQPQHF
12 TRBV29-1 CSARLAGNEQFF
14 TRBV27 CASSPRTVQETQYF
16 TRBV5-4 CASSLDLLAGPGGQFF
13 TRBV5-1 CASRWGQDLEAFF
18 TRBV5-1 CASSSPGLAGSVAYEQFF
14 TRBV19 CASSIYRTNQPQHF
15 TRBV5-4 CASSLFPRDQETQYF
13 TRBV18 CASSYRESTEAFF
16 TRBV27 CASSLLAGKSYNEQFF
14 TRBV10-3 CAISESGYTDTQYF
15 TRBV4-2 CASSQDAGGIYGYTF
15 TRBV24-1 CATSEAGDSGGEQYF